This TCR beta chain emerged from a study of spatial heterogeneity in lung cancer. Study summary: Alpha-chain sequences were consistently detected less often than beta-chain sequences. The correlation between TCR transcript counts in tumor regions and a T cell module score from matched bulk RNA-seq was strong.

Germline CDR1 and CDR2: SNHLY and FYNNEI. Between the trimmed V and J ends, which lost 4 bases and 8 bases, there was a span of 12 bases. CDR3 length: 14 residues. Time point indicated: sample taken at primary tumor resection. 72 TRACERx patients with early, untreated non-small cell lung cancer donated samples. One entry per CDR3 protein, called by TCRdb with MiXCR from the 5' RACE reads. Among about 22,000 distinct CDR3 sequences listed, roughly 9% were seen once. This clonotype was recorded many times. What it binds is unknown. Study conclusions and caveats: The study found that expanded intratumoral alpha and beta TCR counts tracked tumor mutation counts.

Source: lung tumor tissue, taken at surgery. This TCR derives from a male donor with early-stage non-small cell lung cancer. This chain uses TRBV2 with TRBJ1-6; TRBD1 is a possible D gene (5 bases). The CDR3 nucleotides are TGTGCCAGCAGTGCCCTCCAGGGACATTCACCCCTCCACTTT. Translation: CASSALQGHSPLHF.